This TCR beta chain was obtained from a study of blood T cell repertoires in COVID-19. As for the study in general: Italy, Spain and the United States were the sources of the convalescent and acute COVID-19 samples. The analysed material was cDNA or gDNA that came from T cells, B-cell-depleted T cells, or PBMCs.

Trimming left V 5 bases short and J 4 bases short, with 11 bases between. This CDR3 spans 13 amino acids. Germline V lookup: CDR1 SGHTA, CDR2 FQGTGA. Per the original data handling: Amplification with reference gene primers provided the estimates of nucleated cell counts. Some clones are missing from TCRdb's copy, which holds only in-frame ones; the method was immunoSEQ multiplex PCR. For V, J and clone size, that table is used; D and trimming come from the DNA. Here the sample spans 150,000 to 180,000 clones, approximately 85% being singletons. The sample was peripheral blood. The chain links TRBV7-3 to TRBJ1-2; D is undetermined. The source is a man in his sixties with COVID-19, enrolled during active disease. Here the CDR3 reads CASSPSGSYGYTF. The CDR3 coding sequence is TGTGCCAGCAGCCCCTCGGGTTCCTATGGCTACACCTTC. The whole variable domain, remainder taken from reference TRBV7-3 and TRBJ1-2, is GAGVSQTPSNKVTEKGKYVELRCDPISGHTALYWYRQSLGQGPEFLIYFQGTGAADDSGLPNDRFFAVRPEGSVSTLKIQRTERGDSAVYLCASSPSGSYGYTFGSGTRLTVV.